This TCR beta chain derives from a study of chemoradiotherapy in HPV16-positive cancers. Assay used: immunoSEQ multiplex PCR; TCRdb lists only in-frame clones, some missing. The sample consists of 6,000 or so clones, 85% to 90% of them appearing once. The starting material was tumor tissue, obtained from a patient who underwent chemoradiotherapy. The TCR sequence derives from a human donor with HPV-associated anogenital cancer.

The CDR3 DNA sequence: TGTGCCAGCAGCGTAGCTGCGGGATCTAATTCCTACAATGAGCAGTTCTTC. Protein: CASSVAAGSNSYNEQFF. The chain couples TRBV9 to TRBJ2-1, with a weak D call TRBD2 (6 bases). The CDR3 has 17 amino acids. Germline CDR1 is SGDLS and CDR2 is YYNGEE. V was pared by 0 bases and J by 1 base, with 14 bases between.